The T cell receptor beta chain described here comes from a study of PD-L1 blockade in urothelial cancer. The time point is: pretreatment peripheral blood. The J segment lost 5 bases and the V segment lost 2 bases, leaving 3 bases of the junction unmatched. Germline values: CDR1 SGDLS, CDR2 YYNGEE. The CDR3 spans 15 residues. TCR analog templates of synthetic origin were spiked into each PCR. TCRdb keeps only in-frame clones here, not all; method: immunoSEQ multiplex PCR. This table holds some 56,000 clones, 85% found once. The source is a man between 65 and 85 years old with urothelial cancer. J is TRBJ2-1 and V is TRBV9; 11 nucleotides align to TRBD2. The sequences come from PBMCs, collected around atezolizumab (anti-PD-L1) treatment. CDR3 sequence: CASSVTSGSHNEQFF. CDR3 in DNA: TGTGCCAGCAGCGTCACTAGCGGGAGTCACAATGAGCAGTTCTTC.